The sequence of this T cell receptor (beta chain) was determined in a study of identical twins. This clonotype has a handful of counts. V lost 0 bases to trimming and J lost 1 base, with 10 bases between them. The germline V gene encodes CDR1 SGHRS and CDR2 YFSETQ. CDR3 size: 15 residues. One entry per CDR3 protein, called by TCRdb with MiXCR from the 5' RACE reads. Among about 690,000 distinct CDR3 sequences listed, over 20% were seen once. These data were also reused for a study on T cells expressing NK-cell markers. From that study: Cells sorted as CD3+CD56+NKG2C+, CD3+CD56+NKG2C- and CD3+CD56-NKG2C+ T cells supplied the TCR beta repertoires. Sorting was limited to alpha-beta TCR-expressing T cells with an anti-gamma-delta TCR antibody in several experiments. These clonotypes also led the CD3+CD56-NKG2C+ fraction in four donors.

This receptor was obtained from a woman aged 18-30 years in good health. The sequencing sample was made of PBMCs. The genes are TRBV5-1 and TRBJ1-1; D unclear. The CDR3 DNA reads TGCGCCAGCAGCTTGGTGACATCCTCGAACACTGAAGCTTTCTTT. Amino acids: CASSLVTSSNTEAFF.